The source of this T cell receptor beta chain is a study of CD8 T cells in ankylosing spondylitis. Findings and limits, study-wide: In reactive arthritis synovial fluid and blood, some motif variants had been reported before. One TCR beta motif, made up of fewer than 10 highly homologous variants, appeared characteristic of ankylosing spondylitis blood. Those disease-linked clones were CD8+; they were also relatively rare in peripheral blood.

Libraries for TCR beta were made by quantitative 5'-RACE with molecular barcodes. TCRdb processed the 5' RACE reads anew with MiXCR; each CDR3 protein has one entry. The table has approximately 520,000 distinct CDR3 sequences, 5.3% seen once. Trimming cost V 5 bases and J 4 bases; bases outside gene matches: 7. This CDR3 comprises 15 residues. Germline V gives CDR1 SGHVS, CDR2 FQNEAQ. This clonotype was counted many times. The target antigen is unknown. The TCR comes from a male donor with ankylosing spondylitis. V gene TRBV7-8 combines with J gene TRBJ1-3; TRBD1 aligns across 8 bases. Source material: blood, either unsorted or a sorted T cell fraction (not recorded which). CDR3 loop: CASSPGQGGGNTIYF. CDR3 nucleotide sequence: TGTGCCAGCAGCCCCGGACAGGGTGGGGGAAACACCATATATTTT. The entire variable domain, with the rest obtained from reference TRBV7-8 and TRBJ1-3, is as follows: GAGVSQSPRYKVAKRGQDVALRCDPISGHVSLFWYQQALGQGPEFLTYFQNEAQLDKSGLPSDRFFAERPEGSVSTLKIQRTQQEDSAVYLCASSPGQGGGNTIYFGEGSWLTVV.